These 15 T cell receptor beta chains were sequenced from one sample in a study of T cells in Graves' hyperthyroidism and ophthalmopathy. Amplified TCR beta CDR3 regions came from RNA transcripts. With the HTBI primer set, the TCR CDR3 went through a first round of RT-PCR. TCRdb fed the multiplex PCR reads into MiXCR, producing one record per CDR3 protein. Among around 300,000 distinct CDR3 sequences listed, about an eighth were seen once. Material: blood. The origin of the receptors is a young woman with Graves' hyperthyroidism that later progressed to Graves' ophthalmopathy.

A note on this clonotype: Possible read error: a much larger clone is one base away. The chain combines TRBV20-1 with TRBJ2-7; TRBD1 matches at 7 bases. The V segment lost 6 bases and the J segment 2 bases; nucleotides outside the gene matches: 10. Germline values: CDR1 DFQATT, CDR2 SNEGSKA (reference sequence). The CDR3 is 14 amino acids. The CDR3 protein is CSAKLQGLAYEQYF. CDR3 sequence (DNA): TGCAGTGCCAAGCTACAGGGGCTCGCCTACGAGCAGTACTTC.

This clonotype was observed at least ten times. The chain combines TRBV6-2 or TRBV6-3 with TRBJ2-1; possibly TRBD2 for D (5 bases). The CDR3 spans 16 residues. Deletions cut 2 bases from V and 0 bases from J, with 11 bases between. The germline CDR1 and CDR2 sequences are MNHEY and SVGEGT. CDR3 bases: TGTGCCAGCAGTTACACGATAGCGAGCTCCTACAATGAGCAGTTCTTC. Its protein product is CASSYTIASSYNEQFF.

This clonotype was counted at least ten times. V and J are TRBV6-2 or TRBV6-3 and TRBJ2-1, with D maybe TRBD2 (5 bases). V was cut by 6 bases and J by 7 bases, with 10 bases left in between. CDR1 and CDR2 (germline): MNHEY, SVGEGT. The CDR3 runs to 12 residues. This chain's CDR3 is CASRSLGNEQFF. CDR3 DNA: TGTGCCAGCAGATCACTAGGTAATGAGCAGTTCTTC.

In this sample, this clonotype turned up many times. V gene TRBV11-1 combines with J gene TRBJ2-7; D might be TRBD2 (7 bases). The CDR3 is 14 amino acids. V lost 3 bases and J 3 bases, leaving 12 bases between the germline ends. Per germline, CDR1 SGHAT and CDR2 FQDESV (reference sequence). The CDR3 reads CASSFRGGDYEQYF. The CDR3 DNA follows: TGTGCCAGCAGCTTCAGGGGAGGGGACTACGAGCAGTACTTC. Supplemented by reference TRBV11-1 and TRBJ2-7, the full variable domain reads EAEVAQSPRYKITEKSQAVAFWCDPISGHATLYWYRQILGQGPELLVQFQDESVVDDSQLPKDRFSAERLKGVDSTLKIQPAELGDSAMYLCASSFRGGDYEQYFGPGTRLTVT.

This clonotype has at least ten counts. The chain carries TRBV18 and TRBJ2-7; possible D gene TRBD1, 6 bases. The CDR3 totals 13 residues. The germline gives CDR1 KGHSH, CDR2 LQKENI. Trimming left V 3 bases short and J 6 bases short, with 12 bases between. CDR3 amino acids: CASSPRGSGEQYF. The CDR3 DNA follows: TGTGCCAGCTCACCGAGGGGGTCGGGCGAGCAGTACTTC.

This clonotype was recorded many times. The genes are TRBV5-1 and TRBJ1-5, with D possibly TRBD1 on 5 matching bases. V dropped 0 bases and J dropped 5 bases, with 12 bases sitting between them. This CDR3 region has 15 residues. CDR1 and CDR2 from the germline V gene are SGHRS and YFSETQ. CDR3 protein: CASSLDPGSDQPQHF. In nucleotides, the CDR3 is TGCGCCAGCAGCTTGGACCCAGGGAGTGATCAGCCCCAGCATTTT.

V is TRBV6-1 and J is TRBJ2-7; 11 bases fit TRBD2. The CDR3 contains 17 residues. Germline V lookup: CDR1 MNHNS, CDR2 SASEGT. V was clipped by 7 bases and J by 0 bases; unmatched bases: 11. The CDR3 region is CASKWGLADRSSYEQYF. CDR3 nucleotide sequence: TGTGCCAGCAAGTGGGGACTAGCGGATAGGAGCTCCTACGAGCAGTACTTC.

The chain joins TRBV5-5 to TRBJ1-1; 9 bases fit TRBD1. This CDR3 is built from 16 residues. V dropped 4 bases and J dropped 1; count of bases not matched to a gene: 8. Germline V gene data show CDR1 as SGHKS and CDR2 as YYEKEE (reference sequence). Here the CDR3 DNA reads TGTGCCAGCAGCCCAGGACAGGGGAATAGGAACACTGAAGCTTTCTTT. Protein sequence: CASSPGQGNRNTEAFF.

This clonotype was counted a few times. Given a much more abundant clone one base away, this may be a read error. The rearrangement joins TRBV30 to TRBJ2-7; unclear D gene. The germline V gene has CDR1 GTSNPN and CDR2 SVGIG (reference sequence). The CDR3 has 13 amino acids. The CDR3 sequence is CAWSSLVGNERYF. The CDR3 DNA reads as TGTGCCTGGAGTAGTCTAGTGGGCAACGAGCGGTACTTC. The full variable domain, rest sourced from reference TRBV30 and TRBJ2-7, is SQTIHQWPATLVQPVGSPLSLECTVEGTSNPNLYWYRQAAGRGLQLLFYSVGIGQISSEVPQNLSASRPQDRQFILSSKKLLLSDSGFYLCAWSSLVGNERYFGPGTRLTVT.

This clonotype was recorded at least ten times. J is TRBJ2-3 and V is TRBV11-3; D remains unclear. Trimming pared 5 bases from V and 4 bases from J, leaving 13 bases between. This CDR3 spans 14 amino acids. CDR1 is SGHNT and CDR2 is YENEEA in the germline V gene. Here the CDR3 reads CASSPSGTADTQYF. For the CDR3, the DNA is TGTGCCAGCAGCCCGTCGGGTACGGCAGATACGCAGTATTTT.

This clonotype came up once. V is TRBV2 and J is TRBJ2-3, with TRBD2 matching over 9 bases. This CDR3 contains 16 residues. Germline trimming cut 8 bases from V and 0 bases from J; bases unmatched to any gene: 9. Per the germline V gene, CDR1 is SNHLY and CDR2 is FYNNEI. In DNA, the CDR3 is TGTGCCAGCCCTGGAGGACTAGCGACTAGCACAGATACGCAGTATTTT. It codes for CASPGGLATSTDTQYF.

This clonotype appeared many times. For the CDR3, the DNA is TGTGCCAGCAGTTTATCCGGGGGATCTCCTCAGCCCCAGCATTTT. Protein: CASSLSGGSPQPQHF. The gene calls are TRBV27 and TRBJ1-5; D may be TRBD1 (5 bases). Trimming removed 0 bases from V and 6 bases from J, with 12 bases in between. Germline CDR1 and CDR2: MNHEY and SMNVEV (reference sequence). This CDR3 contains 15 residues.

This rearrangement joins TRBV4-2 to TRBJ2-2; 8 nucleotides agree with TRBD1. This CDR3 region has 16 residues. Per germline, CDR1 LGHNA and CDR2 YNFKEQ. After removal of 6 bases from V and 6 bases from J, the junction contained 12 bases not matched to a gene. The CDR3, as DNA: TGTGCCAGCAGACAAAGAGTGGACAGGGTCGCCGGGGAGCTGTTTTTT. It yields the protein CASRQRVDRVAGELFF.

This clonotype was picked up many times. V gene TRBV12-3 or TRBV12-4 combines with J gene TRBJ1-6, with TRBD1 matching over 8 bases. V shed 1 base and J 8 bases; nucleotides not matched to a gene: 4. The CDR3 has 15 amino acids. CDR3 DNA: TGTGCCAGCAGTTTAGACGGACAGGGTGATTCACCCCTCCACTTT. Translation: CASSLDGQGDSPLHF.

This clonotype was seen at least ten times. In nucleotides, the CDR3 is TGCGCCAGCAGCTTGGATACAGGGTTTAATGGCTACACCTTC. The encoded protein is CASSLDTGFNGYTF. The chain links TRBV5-1 to TRBJ1-2, with D tentatively TRBD1 (6 bases). The CDR3 loop spans 14 amino acids. Deletions cut 0 bases from V and 6 bases from J, with 12 bases between. The germline V gene has CDR1 SGHRS and CDR2 YFSETQ.